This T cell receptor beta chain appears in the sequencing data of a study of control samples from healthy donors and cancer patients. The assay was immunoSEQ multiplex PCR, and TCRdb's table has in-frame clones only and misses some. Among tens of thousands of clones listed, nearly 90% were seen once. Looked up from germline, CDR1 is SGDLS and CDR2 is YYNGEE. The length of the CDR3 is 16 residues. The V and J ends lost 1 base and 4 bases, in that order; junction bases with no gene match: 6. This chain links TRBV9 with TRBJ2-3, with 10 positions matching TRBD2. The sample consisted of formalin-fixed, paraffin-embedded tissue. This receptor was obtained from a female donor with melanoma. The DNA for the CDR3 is TGTGCCAGCAGCGTATGGGCTAGCGGGAGCGCAGATACGCAGTATTTT. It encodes CASSVWASGSADTQYF.